These 15 T cell receptor beta chains were all obtained from the same sample, sequenced in a study of blood T cell repertoires in COVID-19. This table comes from immunoSEQ multiplex PCR, and its TCRdb copy is limited to in-frame clones, with some not included. The table records 150,000 to 200,000 clones, approximately 85% of them present only once. Source material: peripheral blood. These receptors were taken from a human donor with active or convalescent COVID-19. The donor label of this sample is uncertain.

Only a few counts were recorded for this clone. This chain joins TRBV2 and TRBJ1-1; D perhaps matches TRBD1 (6 bases). The germline V gene encodes CDR1 SNHLY and CDR2 FYNNEI. This CDR3 region has 14 residues. Trimming pared 0 bases from V and 10 bases from J, leaving 15 bases between. The CDR3 reads CASSEAPGRGGAFF. CDR3 nucleotides: TGTGCCAGCAGTGAAGCGCCCGGGAGGGGGGGAGCTTTCTTT. Together with reference TRBV2 and TRBJ1-1, the CDR3 gives the full variable domain: EPEVTQTPSHQVTQMGQEVILRCVPISNHLYFYWYRQILGQKVEFLVSFYNNEISEKSEIFDDQFSVERPDGSNFTLKIRSTKLEDSAMYFCASSEAPGRGGAFFGQGTRLTVV.

The chain links TRBV5-1 to TRBJ1-2; 9 bases are a match to TRBD1. The germline V gene has CDR1 SGHRS and CDR2 YFSETQ. This CDR3 is 13 amino acids long. V shed 4 bases and J 8 bases; nucleotides not matched to a gene: 6. DNA for the CDR3: TGCGCCAGCAGCCAACAGGGGGCGCTAGGCTACACCTTC. It is translated as CASSQQGALGYTF.

This clone was observed a few times. The V call is TRBV21-1, the J call TRBJ2-4; the table assigns TRBD1, which was not confirmed against the DNA. TRBV21-1 is a known pseudogene. The CDR3 contains 12 residues. The DNA of the CDR3 is TGTGCGGGCAGTTTAGCCAAAAACATTCAGTACTTC. This sequence encodes CAGSLAKNIQYF.

This clone was counted many times. The J gene is TRBJ2-3, the V gene TRBV28, with 8 bases that match TRBD2. CDR3 size: 15 residues. CDR1 MDHEN and CDR2 SYDVKM come from the germline V gene. V lost 6 bases, J lost 6 bases, and 11 bases stayed unmatched. CDR3 DNA sequence: TGTGCCAGCAGGACCCAGCGGGAGTTCGGCGATACGCAGTATTTT. This codes for CASRTQREFGDTQYF.

This chain joins TRBV3-1 (or the pseudogene TRBV3-2) and TRBJ2-1; the match to TRBD2 covers 8 bases. The V gene end was trimmed by 6 bases and the J gene end by 3 bases; junction bases not matched to a gene: 7. The CDR3 has 15 amino acids. CDR1 and CDR2 from the germline V gene are LGHDT and YNNKEL (reference sequence). For the CDR3, the DNA is TGTGCCAGCAGTCTACTAGCGGACTTCTACAATGAGCAGTTCTTC. Its protein product is CASSLLADFYNEQFF.

CDR3 loop: CASSPEPGIYDYGYTF. DNA of the CDR3: TGTGCCAGCAGTCCAGAACCGGGTATCTACGACTATGGCTACACCTTC. This chain uses TRBV28 with TRBJ1-2; D gene unclear. The ends were cut back, 5 bases at V and 3 bases at J, with 19 bases in the middle. The length of the CDR3 is 16 residues. CDR1 and CDR2 (germline): MDHEN, SYDVKM.

CDR3 residues: CASSSSPGLGGSGEQFF. The CDR3 region has the DNA TGTGCCAGCAGCTCCTCCCCAGGACTAGGAGGGTCGGGGGAGCAGTTCTTC. The genes are TRBV7-2 and TRBJ2-1, with 7 positions matching TRBD2. Germline V lookup: CDR1 SGHTA, CDR2 FQGNSA. This CDR3 spans 17 amino acids. Trimming took 4 bases from V and 10 from J; bases not matched to a gene: 19.

This chain uses TRBV19 with TRBJ2-1; TRBD2 matches 14 bases. Germline CDR1 and CDR2: LNHDA and SQIVND (reference sequence). This CDR3 contains 18 residues. V trimming: 6 bases; J trimming: 6 bases; junction bases outside the gene matches: 13. The CDR3 spells CASRRQGVGLAGVNEQFF. The DNA for the CDR3 is TGTGCCAGTAGACGACAGGGGGTGGGACTAGCGGGAGTCAATGAGCAGTTCTTC.

This chain links TRBV19 with TRBJ2-2; tentatively, D is TRBD1 (6 bases). Per the germline V gene, CDR1 is LNHDA and CDR2 is SQIVND (reference sequence). V lost 3 bases, J lost 7 bases, and 9 bases lay in between. The CDR3 length is 13 residues. CDR3 in amino acids: CASSIEGGGELFF. The CDR3 coding sequence is TGTGCCAGTAGTATTGAAGGGGGCGGGGAGCTGTTTTTT.

The V call is TRBV24-1, the J call TRBJ2-7; 9 bases map to TRBD1. Germline CDR1 reads KGHDR; CDR2 reads SFDVKD. With V trimmed by 3 bases and J by 2 bases, 7 bases remained unmatched. CDR3 length: 16 residues. This CDR3 is CATSDGRTGAAYEQYF. In DNA form, the CDR3 reads TGTGCCACCAGTGATGGTCGGACAGGGGCTGCCTACGAGCAGTACTTC.

The count of this clone is one. One end of the junction does not line up with germline, which may come from a read error. The chain joins TRBV6-1 to TRBJ1-6, with 9 bases lining up with TRBD1. Germline V gene lookup returns CDR1 MNHNS and CDR2 SASEGT. The CDR3 length is 14 residues. This CDR3 reads CASREDRGSSPLHF. The CDR3 DNA reads as TGTGCCAGCAGGGAAGACAGGGGGTCATCACCCCTCCACTTT.

This clone appeared once. Here the CDR3 DNA reads TGTGCCAGCAGCTTATTCCGGGGTACAGTCCACGAGCAGTACTTC. Protein sequence: CASSLFRGTVHEQYF. The chain recombines TRBV7-9 with TRBJ2-7, with D tentatively TRBD2 (5 bases). The CDR3 contains 15 residues. Germline V gene sequence: CDR1 SEHNR, CDR2 FQNEAQ (reference sequence). With 2 bases removed from V and 5 bases from J, the gap between germline ends came to 16 bases.

This chain uses TRBV28 with TRBJ2-7, with D possibly being TRBD1 (6 bases). CDR1 MDHEN and CDR2 SYDVKM come from the germline V gene. V was clipped by 2 bases and J by 4 bases, with 12 bases between them. The CDR3 is 14 residues long. CDR3 nucleotide sequence: TGTGCCAGCAGTTTACGGGGACACCCTTACGAGCAGTACTTC. As protein: CASSLRGHPYEQYF.

The chain carries TRBV19 and TRBJ1-3; D call uncertain. V was pared by 4 bases and J by 3 bases, with 13 bases between. The CDR3 extends over 15 amino acids. Germline V lookup: CDR1 LNHDA, CDR2 SQIVND (reference sequence). DNA for the CDR3: TGTGCCAGTAGTAATGCGGCAGTGGGTGGAAACACCATATATTTT. This gives the protein CASSNAAVGGNTIYF.

The chain couples TRBV5-4 to TRBJ2-6; D is possibly TRBD2 (6 bases). Germline CDR1 reads SGHNT; CDR2 reads YYREEE (reference sequence). This CDR3 region has 17 residues. V was clipped by 4 bases and J by 0 bases, with 14 bases between them. CDR3 in DNA: TGTGCCAGCAGCCAACCCGCCGGGGGCTCTGGGGCCAACGTCCTGACTTTC. It encodes CASSQPAGGSGANVLTF.